A selection of T cell receptor beta chains follows, all from one sample in a study of CD4 T cells in relation to SARS-CoV-2 and coronaviruses. Profiling relied on immunoSEQ multiplex PCR, and the TCRdb table lists in-frame clones only, not all of them. The sample consists of around 24,000 clones, 77% of them appearing once. For these TCRs, the target antigens are not known. Source material: CD4+ T cells from PBMCs, cultured in vitro. These receptors originate from a human donor in good health. Each CDR3 is given with its conserved first and last residue. Each record gives: clone size, D gene, CDR3 length, V gene, J gene, CDR3 DNA, CDR3 protein. The D gene is left open where the match is weak. Only some rows state a clone size, as once, few, many or a class for expanded clones.

size: .; D: .; length: 15; V: TRBV7-2; J: TRBJ2-7; DNA: TGTGCCAGCAGCTTCAATACACTGGGGCCTCTCGAGCAGTACTTC; CDR3: CASSFNTLGPLEQYF
size: .; D: .; length: 11; V: TRBV7-2; J: TRBJ2-3; DNA: TGTGCCAGCAGCCTGACAGATACGCAGTATTTT; CDR3: CASSLTDTQYF
size: .; D: .; length: 18; V: TRBV4-3; J: TRBJ1-3; DNA: TGCGCCAGCAGCCAAGAATGGAGGACCCGGGGTTCTGGAAACACCATATATTTT; CDR3: CASSQEWRTRGSGNTIYF
size: .; D: .; length: 17; V: TRBV9; J: TRBJ2-1; DNA: TGTGCCAGCAGCGTAGCCACCGGGCAGGGAGTTTACAATGAGCAGTTCTTC; CDR3: CASSVATGQGVYNEQFF
size: few; D: TRBD1; length: 15; V: TRBV6-5; J: TRBJ1-2; DNA: TGTGCCAGCAGTTACTCACAGGGGGTTAACTATGGCTACACCTTC; CDR3: CASSYSQGVNYGYTF
size: few; D: .; length: 12; V: TRBV6-5; J: TRBJ2-7; DNA: TGTGCCAGCACACGGGACGGCTACGAGCAGTACTTC; CDR3: CASTRDGYEQYF
size: .; D: TRBD2; length: 13; V: TRBV19; J: TRBJ2-3; DNA: TGTGCCAGTAGTACTAGCGGGAGCGGTACGCAGTATTTT; CDR3: CASSTSGSGTQYF
size: few; D: .; length: 12; V: TRBV25-1; J: TRBJ1-2; DNA: TGTGCCAGCAGCAGGGGCACCTATGGCTACACCTTC; CDR3: CASSRGTYGYTF
size: .; D: .; length: 13; V: TRBV9; J: TRBJ1-6; DNA: TGTGCCAGCAGCGTAGAGGAAGGATCACCCCTCCACTTT; CDR3: CASSVEEGSPLHF
size: .; D: .; length: 17; V: TRBV7-9; J: TRBJ1-2; DNA: TGTGCCAGCAGCTTTCCGGCCGGGCAGGGTGGGACCTATGGCTACACCTTC; CDR3: CASSFPAGQGGTYGYTF
size: few; D: TRBD2; length: 16; V: TRBV7-2; J: TRBJ2-1; DNA: TGTGCCAGCAGCGTAGGGCCTTGGCGGGAGGGCAATGAGCAGTTCTTC; CDR3: CASSVGPWREGNEQFF
size: once; D: .; length: 11; V: TRBV20-1; J: TRBJ2-5; DNA: TGCAGTGCTAGCAATCGAGAGACCCAGTACTTC; CDR3: CSASNRETQYF
size: .; D: .; length: 15; V: TRBV16; J: TRBJ1-5; DNA: TGTGCCAGCAGCCAGGGAGGCGCCGGCAATCAGCCCCAGCATTTT; CDR3: CASSQGGAGNQPQHF
size: .; D: .; length: 11; V: TRBV21-1; J: TRBJ2-7; DNA: TGTGCCACGAAGGGGGGATACGAGCAGTACTTC; CDR3: CATKGGYEQYF
size: .; D: TRBD2; length: 18; V: TRBV10-3; J: TRBJ2-1; DNA: TGTGCCATCAGTGAGTCTTTACTGCCTAGCGGGGGGAACAATGAGCAGTTCTTC; CDR3: CAISESLLPSGGNNEQFF
size: few; D: .; length: 13; V: TRBV10-3; J: TRBJ1-5; DNA: TGTGCCATCAGGGGGGACACCAATCAGCCCCAGCATTTT; CDR3: CAIRGDTNQPQHF
size: .; D: TRBD1; length: 12; V: TRBV10-1; J: TRBJ2-5; DNA: TGCGCCGGACCGACAGGGGCAGAGACCCAGTACTTC; CDR3: CAGPTGAETQYF
size: .; D: .; length: 13; V: TRBV7-9; J: TRBJ2-7; DNA: TGTGCCAGCAGCTCTGACTCCTCCTACGAGCAGTACTTC; CDR3: CASSSDSSYEQYF
size: few; D: .; length: 16; V: TRBV11-2; J: TRBJ2-7; DNA: TGTGCCAGCAGTAAAACGATGGGGACTCCTTCCTACGAGCAGTACTTC; CDR3: CASSKTMGTPSYEQYF
size: .; D: TRBD1; length: 16; V: TRBV4-3; J: TRBJ2-2; DNA: TGCGCCAGCAGCCAGAACGGACAGGGGGCTACCGGGGAGCTGTTTTTT; CDR3: CASSQNGQGATGELFF
size: .; D: .; length: 15; V: TRBV30; J: TRBJ1-5; DNA: TGTGCCTGGAGTCCCGTAGGGGAGGATGCTCAGCCCCAGCATTTT; CDR3: CAWSPVGEDAQPQHF
size: .; D: .; length: 13; V: TRBV19; J: TRBJ2-2; DNA: TGTGCCAGTAGTTACCTAGCGACCGGGGAGCTGTTTTTT; CDR3: CASSYLATGELFF
size: once; D: .; length: 15; V: TRBV27; J: TRBJ1-4; DNA: TGTGCCAGCAGTTGGGGGGGAGGCCCTAATGAAAAACTGTTTTTT; CDR3: CASSWGGGPNEKLFF
size: .; D: .; length: 11; V: TRBV7-2; J: TRBJ2-3; DNA: TGTGCCAGCAGGGAGGGGGTTACGCAGTATTTT; CDR3: CASREGVTQYF
size: .; D: TRBD1; length: 15; V: TRBV5-1; J: TRBJ2-7; DNA: TGCGCCAGCAGCTTCTCTGGGACAGGGAGGACCGAGCAGTACTTC; CDR3: CASSFSGTGRTEQYF
size: .; D: TRBD1; length: 15; V: TRBV5-1; J: TRBJ2-5; DNA: TGCGCCAGCAGCTTGGACAGGGGGGAACAAGAGACCCAGTACTTC; CDR3: CASSLDRGEQETQYF
size: .; D: .; length: 12; V: TRBV7-9; J: TRBJ2-7; DNA: TGTGCCAGCAGCTTAGGAACCTACGAGCAGTACTTC; CDR3: CASSLGTYEQYF
size: .; D: .; length: 16; V: TRBV10-2; J: TRBJ2-1; DNA: TGCGCCAGCAGTGAGAGACGGACTACCCTCTTGCAACAGCAGTTCTTC; CDR3: CASSERRTTLLQQQFF
size: .; D: TRBD2; length: 16; V: TRBV11-3; J: TRBJ2-1; DNA: TGTGCCAGCAGCTTAGGGGGGACTAGCGGGGGATCTGAGCAGTTCTTC; CDR3: CASSLGGTSGGSEQFF
size: few; D: .; length: 19; V: TRBV4-1; J: TRBJ1-2; DNA: TGCGCCAGCAGCCAAGAGCGGAGAGTGGGGTCCTTCCCTAACTATGGCTACACCTTC; CDR3: CASSQERRVGSFPNYGYTF